Listed below are T cell receptor beta chains from one sample, sequenced in a study of shared clonotypes between healthy human individuals. Data came from immunoSEQ multiplex PCR; TCRdb stores just in-frame clones and leaves some out. Of a few million clones in the sample, more than 80% were seen once. Sequenced material: naive CD4+ T cells sorted from blood. The receptors stem from a man between 18 and 35 years old in good health. CDR3s include the opening cysteine and the closing phenylalanine or tryptophan. D genes are given only for firm matches.

V gene	D gene	J gene	CDR3 protein
TRBV19	-	TRBJ2-1	CASSIVNEQFF
TRBV7-9	-	TRBJ2-5	CASSYLGAGAQETQYF
TRBV10-3	TRBD2	TRBJ2-7	CAISLGLAGVAGEQYF
TRBV6-1	TRBD2	TRBJ2-7	CASRGRGTRGEQYF
TRBV30	TRBD2	TRBJ2-1	CAWSVILTSGRSYNEQFF
TRBV5-1	-	TRBJ2-4	CASSLGTPAKNIQYF
TRBV5-6	-	-	CASSPDWGSDTYEQYF
TRBV2	-	TRBJ2-1	CASAPSSYNEQFF
TRBV29-1	TRBD1	TRBJ1-3	CSARQGPGNTIYF
TRBV7-7	-	TRBJ1-4	CASSLGAQDHEKLFF
TRBV5-1	TRBD1	TRBJ2-7	CASSPEVGGQGHEQYF
TRBV6-5	TRBD1	TRBJ1-4	CASRDRSNEKLFF
TRBV9	-	TRBJ1-2	CASSVTGSYGYTF
TRBV15	-	TRBJ2-7	CATSREGGGAYEQYF
TRBV5-3	-	TRBJ1-5	CARSLEPGHHSNQPQHF
TRBV5-1	TRBD1	TRBJ1-1	CASSYESMGTGLGAEAFF
TRBV5-1	TRBD1	TRBJ1-4	CASSKGGSANEKLFF
TRBV7-9	-	TRBJ2-1	CASSLEPPEGNEQFF
TRBV29-1	-	TRBJ2-1	CSARIGTVMDEQFF
TRBV29-1	-	TRBJ1-1	CSVDDPEAFF
TRBV7-7	-	TRBJ2-5	CASSLDRQETQYF
TRBV11-2	-	TRBJ1-1	CASSLDSRGEAFF
TRBV5-1	-	TRBJ2-7	CASSLGSGSAEQYF
TRBV28	-	TRBJ1-1	CASSLLENTEAFF
TRBV19	TRBD1	TRBJ2-7	CASSSDRDSRYEQYF
TRBV6-5	-	TRBJ1-3	CASSYSGGSTGNTIYF
TRBV6-6	TRBD2	TRBJ2-5	CASRNSGGGETQYF
TRBV19	TRBD1	TRBJ1-1	CASSIRTGIMNTEAFF
TRBV7-2	-	TRBJ2-5	CASSIITRETQYF
TRBV6-1	TRBD1	TRBJ2-7	CASRAGTGGNEQYF
TRBV19	TRBD1	TRBJ2-7	CASSLGTGGSYEQYF
TRBV7-2	-	TRBJ2-1	CASTPKAAYNEQFF
TRBV2	TRBD2	TRBJ2-1	CASRGGLAGGEEQFF
TRBV18	TRBD1	TRBJ1-4	CASSPRAPGQGSTNEKLFF
TRBV7-6	-	TRBJ2-2	CASSLVRNTGELFF
TRBV7-9	-	TRBJ2-2	CASSFTGGDGELFF
TRBV5-3	-	TRBJ2-7	CARSLLRRVLYEQYF
TRBV5-1	-	TRBJ2-5	CASSLEGYRQPKPGTQYF
TRBV19	-	TRBJ1-6	CASTLNRNSPLHF
TRBV2	-	TRBJ2-2	CASSEYFTGELFF
TRBV5-4	TRBD1	TRBJ2-1	CASSRDRASSYNEQFF
TRBV9	TRBD1	TRBJ2-5	CASSPGTGGAKTQYF
TRBV5-4	-	TRBJ2-5	CASSPGLMETQYF
TRBV29-1	-	TRBJ1-2	CSVALWGYGYTF
TRBV25-1	-	TRBJ1-2	CASSASYGYTF
TRBV5-1	-	TRBJ1-5	CASSRGGEGRNQPQHF
TRBV18	-	TRBJ2-7	CASSRQSSYEQYF
TRBV6-1	-	TRBJ2-7	CASSKTGAYEQYF
TRBV7-2	TRBD2	TRBJ2-3	CASTSSSGRVIDTQYF
TRBV6-1	TRBD1	TRBJ2-7	CASSVTGTGGYEQYF
TRBV28	-	TRBJ1-1	CASTFWTETEAFF
TRBV29-1	-	TRBJ2-7	CSVESGSYEQYF
TRBV5-4	-	TRBJ1-2	CASSLGVDRNYGYTF
TRBV19	-	TRBJ2-7	CASSLGTQLYEQYF
TRBV5-4	TRBD2	TRBJ2-1	CASSSGTSGHNEQFF